These 3 T cell receptor beta chains originate from one sample sequenced in a study of blood T cell repertoires in COVID-19. Some clones are missing from TCRdb's copy, which holds only in-frame ones; the method was immunoSEQ multiplex PCR. The data contain around 180,000 clones, roughly 87% of them singletons. Material for sequencing was PBMCs or T cells enriched from blood (not recorded which). These receptors all stem from a middle-aged woman with acute COVID-19.

The chain has TRBV30 and TRBJ1-2; a weak D match, TRBD1 (6 bases). Trimming took off 1 base at V and 0 bases at J, with 15 bases between the two ends. The CDR3 is 16 residues long. CDR1 is GTSNPN, CDR2 SVGIG, per germline (reference sequence). The CDR3 bases are TGTGCCTGGAGTGGGTGGCAGGGGAGTACTAACTATGGCTACACCTTC. Its protein is CAWSGWQGSTNYGYTF.

The V gene is TRBV18, the J gene TRBJ1-5, with 11 bases fitting TRBD1. The CDR3 spans 17 residues. V gave up 3 bases and J gave up 2 bases; unmatched junction bases: 6. Germline-derived CDR1 and CDR2 are KGHSH and LQKENI. The CDR3 DNA reads TGTGCCAGCTCACCGGACAGGGGGCATGTTGGCAATCAGCCCCAGCATTTT. Protein: CASSPDRGHVGNQPQHF.

This clone was recorded once. The chain uses TRBV11-2 and TRBJ2-7; the D gene is possibly TRBD2 (6 bases). The V end was cut by 5 bases, the J end by 4 bases, with 21 bases between. This CDR3 is 16 amino acids long. The germline V gene has CDR1 SGHAT and CDR2 FQNNGV. The CDR3: CASSLSPGTPLYEQYF. The CDR3 region has the DNA TGTGCCAGCAGCCTCTCACCCGGGACTCCTCTTTACGAGCAGTACTTC.